This TCR beta chain was obtained from a study of identical twins. Unique molecular identifiers were in the cDNA, with template-switch universal primer binding. TCRdb independently ran MiXCR on the 5' RACE reads; one entry per CDR3 protein. This table has 1.5 million to 2 million distinct CDR3 sequences, roughly a third appearing once. All of the donors were Caucasians in good health. General study points: Carriage of fewer insertions was seen in abundant cord blood beta clonotypes, whereas memory repertoires showed none.

Regarding this clonotype: The antigen is not known.

Trimming took 5 bases from V and 2 from J, leaving 13 bases between them. Germline V gene sequence: CDR1 SGHAT, CDR2 FQNNGV. The CDR3 is made up of 15 amino acids. V gene TRBV11-2 combines with J gene TRBJ2-1; maybe TRBD2 (6 bases). The sequence was collected from a newborn girl in good health. The sequenced sample consisted of cord blood. CDR3 nucleotides: TGTGCCAGCAGCCCGGGGAGACTAGCCTACAATGAGCAGTTCTTC. It codes for CASSPGRLAYNEQFF.